This TCR beta chain was profiled in a study of response to subunit inactivated influenza vaccine. Points from the study as a whole: It was the authors' suggestion that each seasonal influenza vaccination recruits few new T cells.

Germline assignment: CDR1 SQVTM and CDR2 ANQGSEA. The CDR3 has 15 amino acids. V shed 4 bases and J 2 bases; nucleotides not matched to a gene: 7. A remark on this clonotype: Antigen: not known.

TCRdb re-derived calls from the RT-PCR reads in MiXCR, one entry per CDR3 protein. The sample gives about 620,000 distinct CDR3 sequences, about an eighth of which show up once; roughly a tenth is in the top ten. This chain connects TRBV29-1 to TRBJ2-3; 9 nucleotides line up with TRBD1. The starting material was PBMCs from blood, obtained on the day of vaccination. This receptor was taken from a man aged 50 to 59 who received an inactivated influenza vaccine. The chain's CDR3 is CSVVGTGPLTDTQYF. For the CDR3, the DNA is TGCAGCGTTGTTGGGACAGGGCCCCTCACAGATACGCAGTATTTT.